Following are 29 T cell receptor beta chains from one sample sequenced in a study of T cell responses to AZD1222 COVID-19 vaccine. Assay: immunoSEQ multiplex PCR; the TCRdb copy retains only in-frame clones and omits some. The table has some 96,000 clones, roughly 90% seen once. The sequencing used peripheral blood, collected on day 0 of AZD1222 vaccination. Source of these receptors: an adult in good health.

This chain uses TRBV18 with TRBJ1-1, with D possibly matching TRBD1 (5 bases). Germline CDR1 reads KGHSH; CDR2 reads LQKENI. Trimming removed 2 bases at V and 1 base at J, with 20 bases between. This CDR3 has 18 amino acids. The CDR3 coding sequence is TGTGCCAGCTCACCAACGAGTCAGGCGCAGGGCTGGAACACTGAAGCTTTCTTT. It translates to CASSPTSQAQGWNTEAFF.

This CDR3 is CASSSRQGKGLGEKLFF. The CDR3 nucleotides read TGTGCCAGCAGTTCTAGACAGGGGAAGGGCCTTGGTGAAAAACTGTTTTTT. The chain uses TRBV28 and TRBJ1-4; 8 bases fit TRBD1. The CDR3 is made up of 17 amino acids. J gave up 7 bases and V 4 bases, and 14 bases lay outside the gene matches. Germline V CDR1 and CDR2: MDHEN, SYDVKM.

J is TRBJ1-1 and V is TRBV6-6, with D uncertain. Germline loops: CDR1 MNHNY, CDR2 SVGAGI (reference sequence). The CDR3 covers 13 residues. Trimming pared 3 bases from V and 3 bases from J, leaving 8 bases between. CDR3 nucleotide sequence: TGTGCCAGCAGTTATAGTGAGTACACTGAAGCTTTCTTT. It yields the protein CASSYSEYTEAFF.

The chain has TRBV4-3 and TRBJ2-5, with D tentatively TRBD2 (6 bases). Trimming removed 2 bases at V and 5 bases at J, with 15 bases between. The length of the CDR3 is 15 residues. CDR1 is LGHNA, CDR2 YSLEER, per germline. CDR3 sequence: CASSQNVAGRETQYF. CDR3 in DNA: TGCGCCAGCAGCCAAAACGTGGCGGGGCGGGAGACCCAGTACTTC.

The gene calls are TRBV19 and TRBJ1-2, with D tentatively TRBD1 (6 bases). Germline V gene lookup returns CDR1 LNHDA and CDR2 SQIVND (reference sequence). The V gene lost 2 bases and the J gene lost 3 bases, with 16 bases spanning the gap. The CDR3 has 16 amino acids. The CDR3 spells CASSIFGGGFHYGYTF. The CDR3 bases are TGTGCCAGTAGTATATTCGGGGGCGGTTTTCACTATGGCTACACCTTC.

This clone was observed a few times. The rearrangement uses TRBV9 and TRBJ1-3; 7 bases map to TRBD1. Unmatched junction bases numbered 2, after V lost 0 bases and J lost 2 bases. Germline-derived CDR1 and CDR2 are SGDLS and YYNGEE. This CDR3 is 15 amino acids long. CDR3 in DNA: TGTGCCAGCAGCGTAGCTCAGGGGGCTGGAAACACCATATATTTT. Translated, it gives CASSVAQGAGNTIYF. The variable domain in full, with the rest retrieved from reference TRBV9 and TRBJ1-3, is DSGVTQTPKHLITATGQRVTLRCSPRSGDLSVYWYQQSLDQGLQFLIQYYNGEERAKGNILERFSAQQFPDLHSELNLSSLELGDSALYFCASSVAQGAGNTIYFGEGSWLTVV.

V usage is TRBV9 and J usage is TRBJ2-7, with a possible D match to TRBD2 (6 bases). V shed 4 bases and J shed 2 bases, with 13 bases lying between them. CDR1 is SGDLS, CDR2 YYNGEE, per germline. The CDR3 has 14 amino acids. CDR3 amino acids: CASSPQAGAYEQYF. The CDR3 DNA follows: TGTGCCAGCAGCCCCCAAGCGGGCGCCTACGAGCAGTACTTC. Looking up the rest from reference TRBV9 and TRBJ2-7 gives the full variable domain: DSGVTQTPKHLITATGQRVTLRCSPRSGDLSVYWYQQSLDQGLQFLIQYYNGEERAKGNILERFSAQQFPDLHSELNLSSLELGDSALYFCASSPQAGAYEQYFGPGTRLTVT.

CDR3 sequence reads: CASSQRLYGVETQYF. The CDR3, as DNA: TGTGCCAGCAGCCAACGGTTGTACGGGGTAGAGACCCAGTACTTC. This rearrangement joins TRBV3-1 (or the pseudogene TRBV3-2) to TRBJ2-5, with D possibly being TRBD2 (5 bases). Germline lookup yields CDR1 LGHDT and CDR2 YNNKEL (reference sequence). V lost 2 bases to trimming and J lost 4 bases, with 14 bases between them. The CDR3 totals 15 residues.

This rearrangement joins TRBV6-2 or TRBV6-3 to TRBJ2-7; D is unclear. The ends were cut back, 0 bases at V and 10 bases at J, with 22 bases in the middle. This CDR3 has 16 amino acids. Germline V CDR1 and CDR2: MNHEY, SVGEGT. The CDR3 region is CASSYSSDRGGGGQYF. CDR3 bases: TGTGCCAGCAGTTACTCGTCGGACCGCGGCGGTGGTGGTCAGTACTTC.

The chain couples TRBV14 to TRBJ2-5; 12 nucleotides align to TRBD1. From germline, CDR1 is SGHDN and CDR2 FVKESK. CDR3 length: 16 residues. Germline trimming cut 1 base from V and 4 bases from J; bases unmatched to any gene: 4. The CDR3 sequence is CASSQGGTGGAETQYF. CDR3 in DNA: TGTGCCAGCAGCCAAGGTGGGACAGGGGGCGCAGAGACCCAGTACTTC.

CDR3 amino acids: CASSEGQGRTGANVLTF. The CDR3 DNA sequence: TGTGCCAGCAGTGAGGGACAGGGGAGAACTGGGGCCAACGTCCTGACTTTC. The chain employs TRBV6-2 or TRBV6-3 and TRBJ2-6; 10 positions agree with TRBD1. J was trimmed by 2 bases and V by 5 bases; bases with no gene match: 6. Germline loops: CDR1 MNHEY, CDR2 SVGEGT. This CDR3 comprises 17 residues.

This clone was found a few times. The chain has TRBV7-8 and TRBJ2-2; 11 bases line up with TRBD2. Trimming cost V 0 bases and J 2 bases; bases outside gene matches: 8. The CDR3 extends over 19 amino acids. In germline, CDR1 is SGHVS, CDR2 FQNEAQ. CDR3 in amino acids: CASSLAAGSGRVNTGELFF. CDR3 nucleotides: TGTGCCAGCAGCTTAGCGGCGGGTAGCGGGAGGGTTAACACCGGGGAGCTGTTTTTT.

The J gene is TRBJ2-1, the V gene TRBV19; no definite D call. Germline V gene sequence: CDR1 LNHDA, CDR2 SQIVND (reference sequence). The CDR3 is 14 residues long. The V gene lost 1 base and the J gene lost 8 bases, with 12 bases spanning the gap. The CDR3 here is CASSIVGNLDEQFF. The CDR3 DNA reads as TGTGCCAGTAGTATAGTGGGGAACCTGGATGAGCAGTTCTTC. Full variable domain (rest looked up from reference TRBV19 and TRBJ2-1): DGGITQSPKYLFRKEGQNVTLSCEQNLNHDAMYWYRQDPGQGLRLIYYSQIVNDFQKGDIAEGYSVSREKKESFPLTVTSAQKNPTAFYLCASSIVGNLDEQFFGPGTRLTVL.

The chain joins TRBV7-9 to TRBJ2-5; unclear D gene. The germline CDR1 and CDR2 sequences are SEHNR and FQNEAQ (reference sequence). The CDR3 runs 14 residues. The V end lost 0 bases, the J end lost 10 bases, and 15 bases lay between the germline ends. CDR3: CASSLARGQHDQYF. CDR3 nucleotides: TGTGCCAGCAGCTTAGCTCGAGGCCAGCACGACCAGTACTTC.

The chain carries TRBV28 and TRBJ1-2; TRBD1 agrees at 7 bases. The CDR3 contains 15 residues. Trimming took 10 bases from V and 8 from J; bases not matched to a gene: 19. Germline V gives CDR1 MDHEN, CDR2 SYDVKM. The CDR3 coding sequence is TGTGCCATCCATACGACGGGCCAGGGGGTGATCGGCTACACCTTC. Residues: CAIHTTGQGVIGYTF.

The V and J genes are TRBV19 and TRBJ1-1; no clear D gene. The CDR3 extends over 14 amino acids. Trimming pared 7 bases from V and 3 bases from J, leaving 15 bases between. The germline gives CDR1 LNHDA, CDR2 SQIVND (reference sequence). The CDR3 DNA follows: TGTGCCAGTACCACTGGGAGGAGGGACACTGAAGCTTTCTTT. It codes for CASTTGRRDTEAFF.

This clone was observed a handful of times. The chain employs TRBV21-1 and TRBJ2-1; the table names TRBD2, a call not compared with the DNA. TRBV21-1 is recorded as a pseudogene. The CDR3 has 15 amino acids. The CDR3 bases are TGTGCCAGCAGCATATGGGAGCTTTCCTACAATGAGCAGTTCTTC. Encoded protein: CASSIWELSYNEQFF.

For the CDR3, the DNA is TGTGCCAGCAGTCCGGACGGAAGTTTCTATGGCTACACCTTC. Protein product: CASSPDGSFYGYTF. The chain joins TRBV25-1 to TRBJ1-2; D is unresolved. Trimming removed 5 bases at V and 4 bases at J, with 14 bases between. Germline assignment: CDR1 MGHDK and CDR2 SYGVNS. This CDR3 comprises 14 residues.

The chain recombines TRBV4-3 with TRBJ2-1; the match to TRBD1 covers 8 bases. The ends lost 2 bases at V and 2 bases at J; junction bases unmatched: 5. The length of the CDR3 is 16 residues. Germline CDR1 is LGHNA and CDR2 is YSLEER. In DNA form, the CDR3 reads TGCGCCAGCAGCCAATCCAGGGGGCTGACCTACAATGAGCAGTTCTTC. Translated, it gives CASSQSRGLTYNEQFF.

J is TRBJ1-1 and V is TRBV5-6; D is undetermined. Deletions cut 4 bases from V and 4 bases from J, with 8 bases between. The CDR3 extends over 12 amino acids. Germline V gene sequence: CDR1 SGHDT, CDR2 YYEEEE. The CDR3 DNA is TGTGCCAGCAGCCTTTGGTCCACTGAAGCTTTCTTT. Its translation: CASSLWSTEAFF.

This sequence joins TRBV27 and TRBJ2-3; 8 bases align to TRBD1. Trimming cost V 4 bases and J 3 bases; bases outside gene matches: 12. Germline values: CDR1 MNHEY, CDR2 SMNVEV (reference sequence). The CDR3 is 17 residues long. The CDR3 DNA reads TGTGCCAGCAGTTCACCGATCAGGGGGCGCCGGACAGATACGCAGTATTTT. Translated, it gives CASSSPIRGRRTDTQYF.

The count of this clone is one. The chain is built from TRBV24-1 and TRBJ1-3; D remains ambiguous. Deletions cut 2 bases from V and 2 bases from J, with 18 bases between. CDR1 is KGHDR, CDR2 SFDVKD, per germline. The CDR3 is 18 amino acids. The CDR3 spells CATSDSRPMEETGNTIYF. Here the CDR3 DNA reads TGTGCCACCAGTGATTCTCGCCCCATGGAGGAAACTGGAAACACCATATATTTT.

This chain links TRBV6-4 with TRBJ2-1; 9 bases match TRBD2. From germline, CDR1 is MRHNA and CDR2 SNTAGT. The CDR3 has 15 amino acids. J lost 9 bases, V lost 0 bases, and 6 bases had no gene match. CDR3 region: CASSDSAREGSEQFF. DNA for the CDR3: TGTGCCAGCAGTGACTCAGCGCGGGAGGGTAGTGAGCAGTTCTTC.

The chain uses TRBV4-1 and TRBJ2-6; D is unclear. V was cut by 4 bases and J by 0 bases, with 13 bases left in between. This CDR3 is 17 amino acids long. Germline assignment: CDR1 MGHRA and CDR2 YSYEKL. DNA for the CDR3: TGCGCCAGCAGCCCAGACGGGTTTGGCTCTGGGGCCAACGTCCTGACTTTC. Protein: CASSPDGFGSGANVLTF.

The rearrangement joins TRBV5-8 to TRBJ1-1; D possibly corresponds to TRBD1 (5 bases). Germline CDR1 SGHTS, CDR2 YDEGEE. The CDR3 is 15 residues long. V was trimmed by 0 bases and J by 0 bases, leaving 9 bases between them. CDR3 protein: CASSLDWGMNTEAFF. The CDR3 region has the DNA TGTGCCAGCAGCTTGGATTGGGGGATGAACACTGAAGCTTTCTTT.

CDR3 sequence (DNA): TGCGCCAGCAGCGCCGGGACAGGGGTAGGCACTGAAGCTTTCTTT. As protein: CASSAGTGVGTEAFF. V is TRBV5-1 and J is TRBJ1-1, with 10 positions matching TRBD1. CDR3 length equals 15 residues. Germline CDR1 and CDR2: SGHRS and YFSETQ. V shed 4 bases and J 4 bases; nucleotides not matched to a gene: 7.

The chain employs TRBV6-2 or TRBV6-3 and TRBJ2-3; 10 bases are a match to TRBD2. Per germline, CDR1 MNHEY and CDR2 SVGEGT. The CDR3 has 15 amino acids. V dropped 6 bases and J dropped 1; count of bases not matched to a gene: 4. The CDR3, as DNA: TGTGCCAGCAGCCTCGGACTAGCGGGCACAGATACGCAGTATTTT. Translation gives CASSLGLAGTDTQYF.

The chain combines TRBV5-8 with TRBJ1-5; D is possibly TRBD1 (6 bases). Germline V gives CDR1 SGHTS, CDR2 YDEGEE. The V end lost 6 bases, the J end lost 0 bases, and 13 bases lay between the germline ends. This CDR3 has 15 amino acids. In DNA form, the CDR3 reads TGTGCCAGCAACCGGGGGCCGGGTAGCAATCAGCCCCAGCATTTT. It yields the protein CASNRGPGSNQPQHF.

The chain carries TRBV6-6 and TRBJ1-3; D is undetermined. The CDR3 is made up of 15 amino acids. Germline V gene data show CDR1 as MNHNY and CDR2 as SVGAGI (reference sequence). Trimming left V 2 bases short and J 0 bases short, with 8 bases between. The CDR3 region is CASSYPGSSGNTIYF. CDR3 sequence (DNA): TGTGCCAGCAGTTACCCCGGCAGCTCTGGAAACACCATATATTTT.